This TCR beta chain was documented in a study of T cells in Graves' hyperthyroidism and ophthalmopathy. RNA transcripts gave rise to amplified TCR beta CDR3 regions. RT-PCR in the first round (using the HTBI primer set) targeted the TCR CDR3. TCRdb itself ran the multiplex PCR reads through MiXCR, one entry per CDR3 protein. The sample lists roughly 720,000 distinct CDR3 sequences, roughly 17% occurring once. V lost 5 bases to trimming and J lost 0 bases, with 11 bases between them. CDR1 is MNHNS, CDR2 SASEGT, per germline. The CDR3 totals 15 residues. The chain uses TRBV6-1 and TRBJ1-3; no clear D. This TCR was sampled from a man over 45 with Graves' hyperthyroidism. Material: blood. CDR3 protein: CASSRDFSSGNTIYF. The CDR3 nucleotides read TGTGCCAGCAGTCGAGACTTTAGCTCTGGAAACACCATATATTTT.